Sequencing of this TCR beta chain was carried out in a study of cytomegalovirus exposure and HLA in healthy donors. The wider study: Early release data held tens of millions of unique TCRs from HLA-typed donors.

Healthy donors of bone marrow made up the group. This clone was counted once. The antigen remains undetermined. This CDR3 is 14 amino acids long. Germline CDR1 and CDR2: SEHNR and FQNEAQ (reference sequence). The ends were cut back, 5 bases at V and 1 base at J, with 12 bases in the middle. Amplification used 60 Vbeta primers and 13 Jbeta primers. Original processing methods: Later analysis identified approximately 88 million unique TCR beta chains, roughly 11 million shared. TCRdb keeps only in-frame clones here, not all; method: immunoSEQ multiplex PCR. V, J and clone size are those of that table, while D and trimming were read from the DNA. The sample consists of approximately 86,000 clones, around 71% of them appearing once. Findings of the study overall: Later analysis associated a missense DCLRE1C variant with TCR beta V- and J-gene trimming.

This receptor was taken from a man between 60 and 75 years old in good health and CMV-seronegative. The sequenced material came from PBMCs. The J gene is TRBJ2-7, the V gene TRBV7-9; the D gene is possibly TRBD2 (5 bases). For the CDR3, the DNA is TGTGCCAGCAGCGGAAATACTAGGTCCTACGAGCAGTACTTC. As protein: CASSGNTRSYEQYF.